This T cell receptor beta chain was sequenced during a study of T cell changes during pregnancy in multiple sclerosis. Assay: immunoSEQ multiplex PCR; the TCRdb copy retains only in-frame clones and omits some. Of over 30,000 clones in the sample, roughly 90% were seen once. The input for sequencing was CD8+ T cells from peripheral blood mononuclear cells, taken in the third trimester of pregnancy. This receptor was identified in a female donor with multiple sclerosis, enrolled in a pregnancy study.

The CDR3 reads CASSERTGDSGNTIYF. CDR3 sequence (DNA): TGTGCCAGCAGTGAAAGGACAGGGGATTCCGGAAACACCATATATTTT. The chain joins TRBV6-1 to TRBJ1-3; TRBD1 matches at 9 bases. Trimming cost V 2 bases and J 4 bases; bases outside gene matches: 6. This CDR3 is 16 amino acids long. Germline CDR1 MNHNS, CDR2 SASEGT.